Included here is one TCR beta chain sequence, with context. These data come from a study of blood T cell repertoires in COVID-19. Whole-study context: Among Cohort 3 donors, those recovered had two negative PCRs, clearance, or symptom resolution. PBMCs, B-cell-depleted T cells, or T cells were the source of the cDNA or gDNA that made up the material.

Under the authors' procedure: Reference gene primer amplification gave nucleated cell count estimates. Produced via immunoSEQ multiplex PCR; TCRdb's table is partial and in-frame only. V, J and clone size are those of that table, while D and trimming were read from the DNA. This table has roughly 210,000 clones, around nine tenths appearing once. Trimming shortened V by 4 bases and J by 3 bases, and 10 bases separated the two germline ends. The germline gives CDR1 SNHLY, CDR2 FYNNEI. CDR3 length equals 14 residues. The V and J genes are TRBV2 and TRBJ1-3; D ambiguous. This TCR was recovered from a man younger than 40 in a cohort exposed to, infected with or recovered from COVID-19 (not recorded which). The sample was PBMCs or T cells enriched from blood (not recorded which). CDR3 region: CASSVEGGGNTIYF. Here the CDR3 DNA reads TGTGCCAGCAGTGTAGAGGGTGGTGGAAACACCATATATTTT.